This passage covers 30 T cell receptor beta chains from one sample sequenced in a study of blood T cell repertoires in COVID-19. Using immunoSEQ multiplex PCR, the repertoire was profiled, and TCRdb retains in-frame clones only, with some absent. This sample has 250,000 to 300,000 clones, with around nine tenths found just once. The material sequenced was PBMCs or T cells enriched from blood (not recorded which). These receptors were collected from a woman aged 45-65 years who had been exposed to COVID-19.

The V and J genes are TRBV15 and TRBJ1-3, with TRBD1 identical over 8 bases. From germline, CDR1 is LNHNV and CDR2 YYDKDF (reference sequence). V was clipped by 1 base and J by 0 bases; unmatched bases: 11. This CDR3 region has 19 residues. Here the CDR3 reads CATSRVVGTGIPSGNTIYF. The CDR3 region has the DNA TGTGCCACCAGCAGAGTGGTTGGGACAGGAATCCCCTCTGGAAACACCATATATTTT.

This clone was seen just once. Other DNA sequences of this sample code for an identical CDR3. The CDR3 DNA sequence: TGCGCCAGCAGCTTAGCGGGGGGGACCACAGATACGCAGTATTTT. Translating it yields CASSLAGGTTDTQYF. V gene TRBV5-1 combines with J gene TRBJ2-3, with 10 bases aligning to TRBD2. V lost 2 bases to trimming and J lost 2 bases; unmatched junction nucleotides: 2. CDR3 length: 15 amino acids. Germline V CDR1 and CDR2: SGHRS, YFSETQ.

The genes are TRBV3-1 (or the pseudogene TRBV3-2) and TRBJ2-2; no firm D call. Deletions cut 2 bases from V and 2 bases from J, with 3 bases between. The CDR3 extends over 13 amino acids. Germline CDR1 LGHDT, CDR2 YNNKEL (reference sequence). The CDR3 nucleotides are TGTGCCAGCAGCCAACATAACACCGGGGAGCTGTTTTTT. Translated, it gives CASSQHNTGELFF.

The rearrangement uses TRBV10-3 and TRBJ1-3; D is perhaps TRBD1 (5 bases). The germline CDR1 and CDR2 sequences are ENHRY and SYGVKD. V lost 0 bases to trimming and J lost 0 bases, with 9 bases between them. The CDR3 runs 16 residues. Here the CDR3 DNA reads TGTGCCATCAGTGAGTCGGGGCAGACCTCTGGAAACACCATATATTTT. It yields the protein CAISESGQTSGNTIYF.

This clone was seen a few times. This chain uses TRBV11-2 with TRBJ2-2; 7 nucleotides line up with TRBD1. V shed 3 bases, J shed 6 bases, and the junction held 7 bases outside the gene matches. CDR1 and CDR2 (germline): SGHAT, FQNNGV. This CDR3 comprises 15 residues. In nucleotides, the CDR3 is TGTGCCAGCAGCTTTGGACGAGGGGGCCCCGGGGAGCTGTTTTTT. This codes for CASSFGRGGPGELFF. Variable domain in full (rest from reference TRBV11-2 and TRBJ2-2): EAGVAQSPRYKIIEKRQSVAFWCNPISGHATLYWYQQILGQGPKLLIQFQNNGVVDDSQLPKDRFSAERLKGVDSTLKIQPAKLEDSAVYLCASSFGRGGPGELFFGEGSRLTVL.

The count of this clone is one. The chain links TRBV3-1 (or the pseudogene TRBV3-2) to TRBJ2-2; the match to TRBD2 covers 7 bases. The V and J ends lost 0 bases and 6 bases, in that order; junction bases with no gene match: 7. Germline-derived CDR1 and CDR2 are LGHDT and YNNKEL (reference sequence). The length of the CDR3 is 16 residues. CDR3 sequence: CASSQDLMGGAGELFF. DNA for the CDR3: TGTGCCAGCAGCCAAGATCTTATGGGGGGGGCCGGGGAGCTGTTTTTT.

The chain recombines TRBV11-2 with TRBJ1-6; D unclear. Germline assignment: CDR1 SGHAT and CDR2 FQNNGV. Trimming took off 7 bases at V and 7 bases at J, with 20 bases between the two ends. CDR3 length: 16 amino acids. As DNA, the CDR3 is TGTGCCAGCAACACGATTTTGCACGGGTACAATTCACCCCTCCACTTT. Translating it yields CASNTILHGYNSPLHF.

This chain uses TRBV3-1 (or the pseudogene TRBV3-2) with TRBJ1-3; D remains unclear. The CDR3 is made up of 15 amino acids. Between the trimmed V and J ends, which lost 4 bases and 0 bases, there was a span of 10 bases. Germline loops: CDR1 LGHDT, CDR2 YNNKEL (reference sequence). The CDR3 nucleotides are TGTGCCAGCAGCCCTCCTTTACTCTCTGGAAACACCATATATTTT. Its protein is CASSPPLLSGNTIYF.

The V gene is TRBV2, the J gene TRBJ1-1; 8 positions agree with TRBD1. CDR3 size: 14 residues. J was trimmed by 5 bases and V by 5 bases; bases with no gene match: 7. Germline CDR1 and CDR2: SNHLY and FYNNEI. The CDR3: CASSRTGLRTEAFF. CDR3 DNA: TGTGCCAGCAGTCGGACAGGGCTTAGGACTGAAGCTTTCTTT. The full variable domain, its missing parts supplied by reference TRBV2 and TRBJ1-1, is EPEVTQTPSHQVTQMGQEVILRCVPISNHLYFYWYRQILGQKVEFLVSFYNNEISEKSEIFDDQFSVERPDGSNFTLKIRSTKLEDSAMYFCASSRTGLRTEAFFGQGTRLTVV.

This clone showed up just once. The CDR3 DNA follows: TGCGCCAGCAGCGCGAGGACAGGGTCGGGGGAGCAGTTCTTC. It specifies CASSARTGSGEQFF. The chain combines TRBV5-1 with TRBJ2-1, with 8 bases fitting TRBD1. CDR1 is SGHRS, CDR2 YFSETQ, per germline. V gave up 4 bases and J gave up 10 bases; unmatched junction bases: 10. The CDR3 is 14 amino acids.

This clone has a single count. The V call is TRBV6-5, the J call TRBJ1-5, with D unresolved. Per the germline V gene, CDR1 is MNHEY and CDR2 is SVGAGI. The V end was cut by 4 bases, the J end by 2 bases, with 9 bases between. CDR3 length: 14 residues. The CDR3 region is CASSWSEGNQPQHF. DNA for the CDR3: TGTGCCAGCAGTTGGTCGGAGGGCAATCAGCCCCAGCATTTT.

This clone was counted a single time. The chain joins TRBV7-9 to TRBJ2-5; 11 nucleotides align to TRBD1. The CDR3 length is 15 residues. V was pared by 1 base and J by 6 bases, with 4 bases of the junction left unmatched. Germline CDR1 is SEHNR and CDR2 is FQNEAQ (reference sequence). The CDR3 coding sequence is TGTGCCAGCAGCTTAGTGGGACAGGGGGAGAAGACCCAGTACTTC. Its translation is CASSLVGQGEKTQYF.

This chain links TRBV6-1 with TRBJ1-5, with D possibly being TRBD1 (5 bases). Trimming took off 4 bases at V and 0 bases at J, with 13 bases between the two ends. Germline V CDR1 and CDR2: MNHNS, SASEGT. This CDR3 region has 16 residues. The CDR3 sequence: CASSAGAAYSNQPQHF. CDR3 bases: TGTGCCAGCAGTGCTGGGGCAGCTTATAGCAATCAGCCCCAGCATTTT.

This sequence joins TRBV3-1 (or the pseudogene TRBV3-2) and TRBJ1-2, with a weak D call TRBD1 (5 bases). This CDR3 spans 15 amino acids. Looked up from germline, CDR1 is LGHDT and CDR2 is YNNKEL (reference sequence). V lost 3 bases to trimming and J lost 2 bases, with 13 bases between them. CDR3 region: CASSHGQGKNYGYTF. The CDR3 coding sequence is TGTGCCAGCAGCCACGGGCAGGGCAAAAACTATGGCTACACCTTC.

This clone was detected a few times. CDR3 region: CASSPQGDGYTF. CDR3 nucleotide sequence: TGTGCCAGCTCACCCCAGGGGGACGGCTACACCTTC. The rearrangement links TRBV18 to TRBJ1-2; 7 positions agree with TRBD1. Losses at the gene ends were 3 bases for V and 8 bases for J; bases not matched to a gene: 3. The CDR3 is 12 amino acids. Germline V gene lookup returns CDR1 KGHSH and CDR2 LQKENI.

The V call is TRBV7-2, the J call TRBJ1-3; D gene unclear. The CDR3 consists of 16 residues. V was shortened by 1 base and J by 0 bases, with 10 bases between the two germline ends. Germline values: CDR1 SGHTA, CDR2 FQGNSA. The DNA of the CDR3 is TGTGCCAGCAGCTTAGATTCGAGTGTCTCTGGAAACACCATATATTTT. This encodes CASSLDSSVSGNTIYF.

This clone has only one observation. CDR3 bases: TGTGCCAGCAGCTTATACAGTACCACCTCTAACTATGGCTACACCTTC. Protein sequence: CASSLYSTTSNYGYTF. The rearrangement links TRBV7-2 to TRBJ1-2; D uncertain. Trimming pared 2 bases from V and 0 bases from J, leaving 13 bases between. Germline CDR1 is SGHTA and CDR2 is FQGNSA. This CDR3 region has 16 residues. Drawing the rest from reference TRBV7-2 and TRBJ1-2, the complete variable domain is GAGVSQSPSNKVTEKGKDVELRCDPISGHTALYWYRQSLGQGLEFLIYFQGNSAPDKSGLPSDRFSAERTGGSVSTLTIQRTQQEDSAVYLCASSLYSTTSNYGYTFGSGTRLTVV.

This clone was counted a single time. This chain uses TRBV7-9 with TRBJ2-1; D remains ambiguous. The CDR3 extends over 15 amino acids. Germline assignment: CDR1 SEHNR and CDR2 FQNEAQ (reference sequence). V was clipped by 6 bases and J by 0 bases, with 12 bases between them. The CDR3 loop reads CASRPDWSSYNEQFF. CDR3 DNA sequence: TGTGCCAGCAGGCCAGACTGGAGCTCCTACAATGAGCAGTTCTTC. The full variable domain, rest sourced from reference TRBV7-9 and TRBJ2-1, is DTGVSQNPRHKITKRGQNVTFRCDPISEHNRLYWYRQTLGQGPEFLTYFQNEAQLEKSRLLSDRFSAERPKGSFSTLEIQRTEQGDSAMYLCASRPDWSSYNEQFFGPGTRLTVL.

This clone was detected only a few times. V gene TRBV5-6 combines with J gene TRBJ2-5; D is perhaps TRBD2 (6 bases). V was pared by 4 bases and J by 1 base, with 14 bases between. Germline V lookup: CDR1 SGHDT, CDR2 YYEEEE. The CDR3 runs 15 residues. The chain's CDR3 is CASSPPRRVQETQYF. CDR3 in DNA: TGTGCCAGCAGCCCACCCCGGAGGGTCCAAGAGACCCAGTACTTC.

This clone was observed a handful of times. The chain carries TRBV5-4 and TRBJ1-6, with 7 bases fitting TRBD1. The length of the CDR3 is 17 residues. V shed 2 bases, J shed 0 bases, and the junction held 5 bases outside the gene matches. The V gene's germline CDR1 is SGHNT and CDR2 YYREEE (reference sequence). CDR3 in amino acids: CASSLLGQSSYNSPLHF. CDR3 bases: TGTGCCAGCAGCTTACTGGGACAGAGCTCCTATAATTCACCCCTCCACTTT.

The chain joins TRBV29-1 to TRBJ1-1; D unclear. Trimming removed 3 bases at V and 5 bases at J, with 7 bases between. Germline CDR1 SQVTM, CDR2 ANQGSEA. This CDR3 is built from 11 residues. CDR3: CSVDAGTEAFF. The CDR3 DNA follows: TGCAGCGTTGACGCGGGGACTGAAGCTTTCTTT.

The chain is built from TRBV27 and TRBJ1-4, with a weak D call TRBD1 (6 bases). The CDR3 length is 16 residues. In germline, CDR1 is MNHEY, CDR2 SMNVEV (reference sequence). Trimming removed 4 bases from V and 3 bases from J, with 15 bases in between. CDR3 sequence (DNA): TGTGCCAGCAGTTCATTTTACAGGGTGGCTAATGAAAAACTGTTTTTT. Encoded protein: CASSSFYRVANEKLFF.

This clone is a singleton in its sample. The chain has TRBV5-1 and TRBJ2-7; 8 bases map to TRBD2. Germline V CDR1 and CDR2: SGHRS, YFSETQ. The CDR3 sequence is 13 residues long. Trimming at V came to 3 bases and at J to 4 bases, leaving 3 bases not matched to a gene. In DNA form, the CDR3 reads TGCGCCAGCAGCTGGGGGACTAGTTACGAGCAGTACTTC. Translated, it gives CASSWGTSYEQYF.

The genes are TRBV5-1 and TRBJ2-2; D might be TRBD2 (5 bases). The CDR3 extends over 13 amino acids. The germline V and J ends were trimmed by 2 bases and 6 bases, with 8 bases remaining between them. Germline loops: CDR1 SGHRS, CDR2 YFSETQ. This CDR3 reads CASSFEGAGELFF. In DNA, the CDR3 is TGCGCCAGCAGCTTTGAGGGCGCCGGGGAGCTGTTTTTT.

V usage is TRBV4-1 and J usage is TRBJ2-5; the match to TRBD2 covers 9 bases. Germline V gives CDR1 MGHRA, CDR2 YSYEKL. The CDR3 is 15 residues long. V was clipped by 3 bases and J by 2 bases; unmatched bases: 4. In nucleotides, the CDR3 is TGCGCCAGCAGCCAGCTTAGCGGGAGACAAGAGACCCAGTACTTC. This encodes CASSQLSGRQETQYF.

CDR3 DNA sequence: TGTGCCAGCAGGCCCCGGACAGGGGGGCAAGAGACCCAGTACTTC. This sequence encodes CASRPRTGGQETQYF. The chain carries TRBV28 and TRBJ2-5; 10 bases line up with TRBD1. The CDR3 spans 15 residues. From germline, CDR1 is MDHEN and CDR2 SYDVKM. V shed 6 bases and J 2 bases; nucleotides not matched to a gene: 6.

The gene calls are TRBV5-1 and TRBJ1-1; TRBD1 agrees at 10 bases. The CDR3 has 17 residues. With V trimmed by 4 bases and J by 6 bases, 15 bases remained unmatched. Germline V CDR1 and CDR2: SGHRS, YFSETQ. CDR3 region: CASSALTGGSPAAEAFF. CDR3 nucleotides: TGCGCCAGCAGCGCGTTGACAGGGGGCTCTCCAGCTGCTGAAGCTTTCTTT.

This clone was seen a single time. J is TRBJ1-1 and V is TRBV2; the D gene is possibly TRBD1 (5 bases). Germline loops: CDR1 SNHLY, CDR2 FYNNEI. CDR3 length equals 13 residues. V was cut by 7 bases and J by 5 bases, with 14 bases left in between. The CDR3 DNA follows: TGTGCCAGCATAGGTCTGGGGGGGACTGAAGCTTTCTTT. Translation gives CASIGLGGTEAFF.

The rearrangement links TRBV5-8 to TRBJ1-1; 7 bases agree with TRBD1. CDR1 SGHTS and CDR2 YDEGEE come from the germline V gene. Trimming removed 1 base from V and 7 bases from J; junction bases left unmatched: 7. The CDR3 has 14 residues. The CDR3 is CASSLLTGLGEAFF. DNA for the CDR3: TGTGCCAGCAGCTTGTTGACAGGGTTGGGTGAAGCTTTCTTT.

The chain uses TRBV28 and TRBJ1-1, with 10 bases fitting TRBD1. CDR1 is MDHEN, CDR2 SYDVKM, per germline. The CDR3 sequence is 15 residues long. With V trimmed by 6 bases and J by 1 base, 5 bases remained unmatched. This CDR3 reads CASSTRTGGNTEAFF. As DNA, the CDR3 is TGTGCCAGCAGCACCCGGACAGGGGGGAACACTGAAGCTTTCTTT. Using reference TRBV28 and TRBJ1-1 for the parts outside the CDR3, the full variable domain is DVKVTQSSRYLVKRTGEKVFLECVQDMDHENMFWYRQDPGLGLRLIYFSYDVKMKEKGDIPEGYSVSREKKERFSLILESASTNQTSMYLCASSTRTGGNTEAFFGQGTRLTVV.